The clone carrying this T cell receptor (beta chain) showed up many times. The data stem from a study of glioma-infiltrating T cells. As for the study in general: Glioblastomas were WHO grade IV, sampled at first diagnosis; low-grade were grade II.

The iRepertoire nested amplicon-rescue multiplex PCR amplified TCR alpha and beta CDR3s from RNA. For one-step reverse transcription and amplification, 100-400 ng of tissue mRNA or PBMC total RNA was used. Via MiXCR, TCRdb re-called the multiplex PCR reads, giving one row per CDR3 protein. The data contain 300,000 to 450,000 distinct CDR3 sequences, around 45% of them seen just once; the ten biggest clones take up 9.5% to 15%. The sequence was obtained from a human donor with low-grade glioma or glioblastoma, undergoing nonglioma brain surgery, or in good health (not recorded which). Material for sequencing was glioma tissue, nonneoplastic brain tissue, or PBMCs (not recorded which).

As DNA, the CDR3 is TGTGCCAGCAGGATCCGGGACGGTAATTCACCCCTCCACTTT. This sequence encodes CASRIRDGNSPLHF. The chain combines TRBV27 with TRBJ1-6; weak D call: TRBD1 (5 bases). The CDR3 has 14 amino acids. The germline gives CDR1 MNHEY, CDR2 SMNVEV (reference sequence). Trimming removed 6 bases at V and 6 bases at J, with 12 bases between.